This T cell receptor (beta chain) derives from a study of OX40 agonist ivuxolimab in advanced cancers. The CDR3 has 12 residues. In germline, CDR1 is GTSNPN, CDR2 SVGIG (reference sequence). Trimming cost V 6 bases and J 5 bases, with 13 bases left between them. Clones were sequenced by immunoSEQ multiplex PCR, and TCRdb holds only the in-frame ones, with some missing. In the table there are 60,000 to 65,000 clones, 75% to 85% of which are singletons. The sequence came from an adult with an advanced solid tumor such as melanoma, head and neck, liver or kidney cancer. The genes are TRBV30 and TRBJ1-1; D remains unclear. This specimen consisted of CD4+ or CD8+ T cells sorted from blood, obtained in a trial of the OX40 agonist ivuxolimab. The CDR3 DNA reads TGTGCCTGTTCTGGACGCTATACTGAAGCTTTCTTT. Residues: CACSGRYTEAFF.